This T cell receptor (beta chain) was sequenced during a study of blood T cell repertoires in COVID-19. There are 12 residues in the CDR3. Germline CDR1 SGHTA, CDR2 FQGNSA. V dropped 1 base and J dropped 6 bases, with 4 bases sitting between them. Clones were sequenced by immunoSEQ multiplex PCR, and TCRdb holds only the in-frame ones, with some missing. The repertoire holds approximately 6,200 clones, with roughly 80% as singletons. This TCR came from a man in his sixties with acute or convalescent COVID-19. Source material: peripheral blood. The chain uses TRBV7-2 and TRBJ2-1; no firm D call. As DNA, the CDR3 is TGTGCCAGCAGCTTAGTAGTCAATGAGCAGTTCTTC. It yields the protein CASSLVVNEQFF.